A selection of T cell receptor beta chains follows, all from one sample in a study of Tregs in tolerant kidney transplant recipients. Data came from immunoSEQ multiplex PCR; TCRdb stores just in-frame clones and leaves some out. In the table there are about 64,000 clones, about 98% of which are singletons. This specimen consisted of Tregs from blood, obtained before the transplant. These TCRs come from a human donor who received a combined kidney and bone marrow transplant. CDR3s include the opening cysteine and the closing phenylalanine or tryptophan. Rows give clone size only sometimes, using once, few, many, or a class for an expanded clone.

V gene,J gene,clone size,CDR3 protein
TRBV28,TRBJ1-5,once,CASSLIGRGDLPQHF
TRBV7-2,TRBJ2-1,.,CASSNRGLASNEQFF
TRBV29-1,TRBJ2-3,once,CSVEGGLGTDTQYF
TRBV5-6,TRBJ2-1,.,CASSFRDRAYNEQFF
TRBV5-1,TRBJ2-1,once,CASSLIPQGDEQFF
TRBV5-1,TRBJ2-7,.,CASSLYHGLAGTYEQYF
TRBV7-9,TRBJ2-7,once,CASSLAGLYEQYF
TRBV2,TRBJ1-2,.,CASRIEANYGYTF
TRBV19,TRBJ1-2,.,CASSIQGSYGYTF
TRBV30,TRBJ1-5,.,CAWSRGKHNQPQHF
TRBV18,TRBJ2-3,once,CASSPPGLESTDTQYF
TRBV5-1,TRBJ1-1,.,CASSLARGAEAFF
TRBV5-1,TRBJ2-3,.,CASSLGREGTDTQYF
TRBV11-2,TRBJ2-7,.,CASSLNRLAGAVREQYF
TRBV30,TRBJ1-5,.,CAWANREQTSNQPQHF
TRBV30,TRBJ1-1,.,CAWSSGAWSNTEAFF
TRBV5-1,TRBJ2-3,.,CASSFRDSTDTQYF
TRBV7-2,TRBJ2-1,once,CASSLRPGLRLNNEQFF
TRBV9,TRBJ2-5,.,CASSVGQLQETQYF
TRBV5-1,TRBJ2-6,.,CASSPLASGANVLTF
TRBV7-9,TRBJ1-4,.,CASATGDLATNEKLFF
TRBV29-1,TRBJ2-3,.,CSARHGQPNTDTQYF